A single TCR beta chain is shown here with its context. The antigen remains unidentified. Sorted populations all had greater than 95% purity. The data originate from a study of beta chain features in type 1 diabetes. Findings and caveats of the study: TCRB CDR3s from Type 1 diabetes patients were moderately but significantly shorter in all four CD4+ subsets. Within the patient group, naive, central memory and Treg TCRB repertoires appeared more similar to each other than within healthy donors. Patients and controls would share equally any PCR tilt toward shorter templates. VDJ junctions from type 1 diabetes patients carried fewer insertions and larger deletions.

The ends lost 5 bases at V and 4 bases at J; junction bases unmatched: 5. The germline V gene encodes CDR1 SGHTA and CDR2 FQGTGA. The CDR3 totals 14 residues. The authors reverse transcribed all of the isolated RNA, so sequencing captured expressed TCRB transcripts. Sequencing used immunoSEQ multiplex PCR; TCRdb keeps in-frame clones, though not all of them. The data contain about 650,000 clones, roughly 12% of them singletons. This receptor was identified in a man aged 30 to 45 with type 1 diabetes. The specimen sequenced was naive CD4+ T cells from blood. This chain uses TRBV7-3 with TRBJ1-2, with TRBD1 identical over 9 bases. The CDR3 loop reads CASSQGQGVYGYTF. DNA for the CDR3: TGTGCCAGCAGCCAGGGACAGGGAGTCTATGGCTACACCTTC. Full variable domain (remainder filled in from reference TRBV7-3 and TRBJ1-2): GAGVSQTPSNKVTEKGKYVELRCDPISGHTALYWYRQSLGQGPEFLIYFQGTGAADDSGLPNDRFFAVRPEGSVSTLKIQRTERGDSAVYLCASSQGQGVYGYTFGSGTRLTVV.